The T cell receptor (beta chain) described here comes from a study of blood T cell repertoires in COVID-19. Study-level information: Italy, Spain and the United States were the sources of the convalescent and acute COVID-19 samples. PBMCs, B-cell-depleted T cells, or T cells were the source of the cDNA or gDNA that made up the material.

Profiling relied on immunoSEQ multiplex PCR, and the TCRdb table lists in-frame clones only, not all of them. The top ten hold 0.95% to 1.5% of the sample, which has 250,000 or so clones, around 90% seen once. Trimming pared 7 bases from V and 2 bases from J, leaving 9 bases between. This CDR3 has 12 amino acids. Germline CDR1 reads MDHEN; CDR2 reads SYDVKM. Ages ranged from roughly 18 to 100 years, with residence in 24 US areas. Cohorts were assigned according to the clinical history that participants reported. The chain has TRBV28 and TRBJ2-7; no firm D call. Sequencing used PBMCs or T cells enriched from blood (not recorded which). This TCR came from a human donor in a cohort exposed to, infected with or recovered from COVID-19 (not recorded which). The donor label of this sample is uncertain. CDR3 sequence: CASTRGTYEQYF. The CDR3 nucleotides read TGTGCCAGCACAAGAGGCACCTACGAGCAGTACTTC.